This section outlines one T cell receptor beta chain sequence together with its context. Its antigen is not identified. These data belong to a study of T cell responses to AZD1222 COVID-19 vaccine. The germline V gene has CDR1 SGHNT and CDR2 YENEEA. The length of the CDR3 is 18 residues. Trimming removed 5 bases from V and 6 bases from J; junction bases left unmatched: 12. Overall study findings and caveats: Vaccine-associated CD4 TCRs ranged over spike, dominating at 160-218 and 743-854. Seropositive at baseline were only a handful of AZD1222 recipients.

Here immunoSEQ multiplex PCR was the method, and the copy in TCRdb shows in-frame clones only, minus some. In the table there are about 150,000 clones, about 89% of which are singletons. The clonotype was recovered from an adult in good health. The specimen was peripheral blood, collected on day 0 of MenACWY control vaccination. The rearrangement uses TRBV11-3 and TRBJ2-3; 15 bases agree with TRBD2. The CDR3 DNA sequence: TGTGCCAGCAGCCTGGACGGTGGGACTAGCGGGAGGTCTGATACGCAGTATTTT. Protein product: CASSLDGGTSGRSDTQYF.